The rows below give T cell receptor beta chains drawn from one sample of a study of cytomegalovirus exposure and HLA in healthy donors. Profiling relied on immunoSEQ multiplex PCR, and the TCRdb table lists in-frame clones only, not all of them. Its listing shows 200,000 to 250,000 clones. Sequences were obtained from PBMCs. The receptors stem from a girl aged 2-15 years in good health and CMV-seropositive. Each CDR3 is given with its conserved first and last residue. Each record gives: CDR3 DNA, CDR3 protein, V gene, J gene, D gene. A D gene is named only where the DNA matches it firmly.

cdr3_nt: TGTGCCAGCAGTTTACAGGGTCCAGAGCTTGGTGGCTACACCTTC
cdr3_aa: CASSLQGPELGGYTF
v_call: TRBV7-9
j_call: TRBJ1-2
d_call: -

cdr3_nt: TGTGCCATCAGCTCGGGGGGGTTCTCCTACGAGCAGTACTTC
cdr3_aa: CAISSGGFSYEQYF
v_call: TRBV10-3
j_call: TRBJ2-7
d_call: TRBD2

cdr3_nt: TGTGCCAGCTCACCTATGCTGGGCCATTGGGTCGATGGCTACACCTTC
cdr3_aa: CASSPMLGHWVDGYTF
v_call: TRBV18
j_call: TRBJ1-2
d_call: -

cdr3_nt: TGTGCCAGCAGACCCCGGCGTGGGGCGTTCGAAGAGACCCAGTACTTC
cdr3_aa: CASRPRRGAFEETQYF
v_call: TRBV28
j_call: TRBJ2-5
d_call: -

cdr3_nt: TGTGCCAGCAGCTTTGGACAGGGCGAGCAGTACTTC
cdr3_aa: CASSFGQGEQYF
v_call: TRBV5-6
j_call: TRBJ2-7
d_call: TRBD1

cdr3_nt: TGTGCCAGCAGTGAGGCTATGGGGACAGGGGGTTGGACCGGGGAGCTGTTTTTT
cdr3_aa: CASSEAMGTGGWTGELFF
v_call: TRBV2
j_call: TRBJ2-2
d_call: TRBD1

cdr3_nt: TGTGCCAGCAGCTTATTCGGCGGGAGGGAATACGAGCAGTACTTC
cdr3_aa: CASSLFGGREYEQYF
v_call: TRBV7-2
j_call: TRBJ2-7
d_call: TRBD2

cdr3_nt: TGTGCCAGCACTCCACCAGGGGGCTTGCATGGGGAGACCCAGTACTTC
cdr3_aa: CASTPPGGLHGETQYF
v_call: TRBV28
j_call: TRBJ2-5
d_call: TRBD1

cdr3_nt: TGTGCCAGCAGCCTGAGACTAGCGGGAGGGCCGATCCAAGAGACCCAGTACTTC
cdr3_aa: CASSLRLAGGPIQETQYF
v_call: TRBV11-2
j_call: TRBJ2-5
d_call: TRBD2

cdr3_nt: TGTGCCAGCTCCACCTCGGGACAGGGATCAGATACGCAGTATTTT
cdr3_aa: CASSTSGQGSDTQYF
v_call: TRBV5-5
j_call: TRBJ2-3
d_call: TRBD1

cdr3_nt: TGTGCCAGCAGTTCCCCCGCACCAAGGGGCCAGGAAGCTTTCTTT
cdr3_aa: CASSSPAPRGQEAFF
v_call: TRBV6-6
j_call: TRBJ1-1
d_call: -

cdr3_nt: TGTGCCAGCAGCTTGGGGGGGCTAGATGAGCAGTTCTTC
cdr3_aa: CASSLGGLDEQFF
v_call: TRBV5-6
j_call: TRBJ2-1
d_call: -

cdr3_nt: TGTGCCAGCAGCCCCAGCAGACAAGGAGATACGCAGTATTTT
cdr3_aa: CASSPSRQGDTQYF
v_call: TRBV11-3
j_call: TRBJ2-3
d_call: -

cdr3_nt: TGTGCCAGCAGTTCGGCTACAGGGATTGAAAATAGTAGGGGCGAGCAGTACTTC
cdr3_aa: CASSSATGIENSRGEQYF
v_call: TRBV28
j_call: TRBJ2-7
d_call: -

cdr3_nt: TGTGCCACCAGCAGGGCTGGCCCCCAGGGCAGGGAGACCCAGTACTTC
cdr3_aa: CATSRAGPQGRETQYF
v_call: TRBV15
j_call: TRBJ2-5
d_call: -

cdr3_nt: TGCGCCAGCAGTGAGCAACAGTTGGGTACGCAGTATTTT
cdr3_aa: CASSEQQLGTQYF
v_call: TRBV10-1
j_call: TRBJ2-3
d_call: -

cdr3_nt: TGTGCCAGCAGCTTAGCGGGTGGGTGGGCTAGCGGGAGGCGTGAGCAGTTCTTC
cdr3_aa: CASSLAGGWASGRREQFF
v_call: TRBV7-2
j_call: TRBJ2-1
d_call: TRBD2

cdr3_nt: TGTGCCAGCAGCGGTAGCGGGGGACTCTCCTACAATGAGCAGTTCTTC
cdr3_aa: CASSGSGGLSYNEQFF
v_call: TRBV9
j_call: TRBJ2-1
d_call: TRBD2

cdr3_nt: TGCGCCAGCATCGATGGGACACGAGGCTACACCTTC
cdr3_aa: CASIDGTRGYTF
v_call: TRBV5-1
j_call: TRBJ1-2
d_call: -

cdr3_nt: TGTGCCAGCAGTGAAGCAATAGCGGGAGTGGATACGCAGTATTTT
cdr3_aa: CASSEAIAGVDTQYF
v_call: TRBV2
j_call: TRBJ2-3
d_call: TRBD2

cdr3_nt: TGTGCCAGCAGCTTAGCCGACAGGGGTCCCAACACTGAAGCTTTCTTT
cdr3_aa: CASSLADRGPNTEAFF
v_call: TRBV7-9
j_call: TRBJ1-1
d_call: TRBD1

cdr3_nt: TGTGCCAGCAGTGAATCCAGGGTTCGGCAGCCCCAGCATTTT
cdr3_aa: CASSESRVRQPQHF
v_call: TRBV25-1
j_call: TRBJ1-5
d_call: -

cdr3_nt: TGCGCCAGCAGTGGACAGCAGAACACTGAAGCTTTCTTT
cdr3_aa: CASSGQQNTEAFF
v_call: TRBV10-1
j_call: TRBJ1-1
d_call: -

cdr3_nt: TGTGCCATCAGAGGACAGCCCCCCCACTACGAGCAGTACTTC
cdr3_aa: CAIRGQPPHYEQYF
v_call: TRBV10-3
j_call: TRBJ2-7
d_call: -

cdr3_nt: TGTGCCAGCAGCTGGGGTACAGGGGGCAATCGAGTTGGCTACACCTTC
cdr3_aa: CASSWGTGGNRVGYTF
v_call: TRBV5-6
j_call: TRBJ1-2
d_call: TRBD1

cdr3_nt: TGCGCCAGCACCTTATTAGTGGGGGGATTCAGTACTAGCGGCAAAAACATTCAGTACTTC
cdr3_aa: CASTLLVGGFSTSGKNIQYF
v_call: TRBV10-1
j_call: TRBJ2-4
d_call: TRBD2

cdr3_nt: TGTGCCAGCAGCCTGGCCCGGGACACCCTTGTGGACGAGCAGTACTTC
cdr3_aa: CASSLARDTLVDEQYF
v_call: TRBV14
j_call: TRBJ2-7
d_call: -

cdr3_nt: TGCGCCAGCAGTCACACTCAGGGGAATCAGCCCCAGCATTTT
cdr3_aa: CASSHTQGNQPQHF
v_call: TRBV23-1
j_call: TRBJ1-5
d_call: -

cdr3_nt: TGCAGCGCCGGGGGACCACCGAGGGATACGCAGTATTTT
cdr3_aa: CSAGGPPRDTQYF
v_call: TRBV29-1
j_call: TRBJ2-3
d_call: -

cdr3_nt: TGTGCCAGCAGCCCGGGACAGGGGAACACCGGGGAGCTGTTTTTT
cdr3_aa: CASSPGQGNTGELFF
v_call: TRBV7-9
j_call: TRBJ2-2
d_call: TRBD1

cdr3_nt: TGTGCCAGCAGTTTAAGTCTGGCGCACGGAGCGACCCAGTACTTC
cdr3_aa: CASSLSLAHGATQYF
v_call: TRBV28
j_call: TRBJ2-5
d_call: -

cdr3_nt: TGCAGCGTTGCGGTAGTCAATGAGCAGTTCTTC
cdr3_aa: CSVAVVNEQFF
v_call: TRBV29-1
j_call: TRBJ2-1
d_call: -

cdr3_nt: TGTGCCAGTTCGGGGGACGTTGGAAACACCATATATTTT
cdr3_aa: CASSGDVGNTIYF
v_call: TRBV19
j_call: TRBJ1-3
d_call: -

cdr3_nt: TGTGCCAGCAGCTTCATGAAGGACAGGAACACTGAAGCTTTCTTT
cdr3_aa: CASSFMKDRNTEAFF
v_call: TRBV13
j_call: TRBJ1-1
d_call: -

cdr3_nt: TGTGCCAGCACTCTCACAGGGGGCGCTGTCGCCGGGGAGCTGTTTTTT
cdr3_aa: CASTLTGGAVAGELFF
v_call: TRBV2
j_call: TRBJ2-2
d_call: TRBD1

cdr3_nt: TGTGCCAGCACCGCGGACAGGGGGCGCCGAGGCTACACCTTC
cdr3_aa: CASTADRGRRGYTF
v_call: TRBV6-5
j_call: TRBJ1-2
d_call: TRBD1

cdr3_nt: TGTGCCAGCAGCGTAGGGGCGGGAGGCACAGATACGCAGTATTTT
cdr3_aa: CASSVGAGGTDTQYF
v_call: TRBV9
j_call: TRBJ2-3
d_call: TRBD2

cdr3_nt: TGTGCCTGGAGTGCCCTGGGACAGGGGGCTGGCTATGGCTACACCTTC
cdr3_aa: CAWSALGQGAGYGYTF
v_call: TRBV30
j_call: TRBJ1-2
d_call: TRBD1

cdr3_nt: TGTGCCAGCAAAGGAGGACGTCCCTACTATGGCTACACCTTC
cdr3_aa: CASKGGRPYYGYTF
v_call: TRBV6-6
j_call: TRBJ1-2
d_call: -

cdr3_nt: TGTGCCAGCAGCCCCAACAGGGTTGGCTACACCTTC
cdr3_aa: CASSPNRVGYTF
v_call: TRBV28
j_call: TRBJ1-2
d_call: -

cdr3_nt: TGTGCCACTCAAAAAGGGGGGACTAGTTCTGGTGAGCAGTTCTTC
cdr3_aa: CATQKGGTSSGEQFF
v_call: TRBV5-4
j_call: TRBJ2-1
d_call: TRBD2

cdr3_nt: TGTGCCAGCAGTGAAGGGCGGGGAATGGGGCCAGATACGCAGTATTTT
cdr3_aa: CASSEGRGMGPDTQYF
v_call: TRBV25-1
j_call: TRBJ2-3
d_call: -

cdr3_nt: TGTGCCAGCAGCTCTTCGGGGATGAGCGGGGAGCTGTTTTTT
cdr3_aa: CASSSSGMSGELFF
v_call: TRBV27
j_call: TRBJ2-2
d_call: -

cdr3_nt: TGTGCCAGCTCACCACTCGTGGAGAACTCCGGAAACACCATATATTTT
cdr3_aa: CASSPLVENSGNTIYF
v_call: TRBV18
j_call: TRBJ1-3
d_call: -

cdr3_nt: TGTGCCAGCGGGGGGGGCTCCTACGAGCAGTACTTC
cdr3_aa: CASGGGSYEQYF
v_call: TRBV6-1
j_call: TRBJ2-7
d_call: TRBD2

cdr3_nt: TGTGCCAGCAGTTTTGGCAGGGCCCATTACGAGCAGTACTTC
cdr3_aa: CASSFGRAHYEQYF
v_call: TRBV27
j_call: TRBJ2-7
d_call: -

cdr3_nt: TGTGCCAGCAGCCGGCGGGGTATAGAGACCCAGTACTTC
cdr3_aa: CASSRRGIETQYF
v_call: TRBV28
j_call: TRBJ2-5
d_call: -

cdr3_nt: TGTGCCAGCAGGGACACGGGACACCCCTACGAGCAGTACTTC
cdr3_aa: CASRDTGHPYEQYF
v_call: TRBV7-9
j_call: TRBJ2-7
d_call: -